This T cell receptor beta chain stems from a study of regulatory T cells in long-lasting Graves disease. This clonotype was seen repeatedly, ten times or more. Relying on iRepertoire HTBI primers and Arm-PCR of CDR3 regions, the team built TCR beta libraries. Via MiXCR, TCRdb re-called the multiplex PCR reads, giving one row per CDR3 protein. The data hold 400,000 to 500,000 distinct CDR3 sequences, with 14% observed a single time. The CDR3 extends over 16 amino acids. Germline assignment: CDR1 SGHAT and CDR2 FQNNGV. The V segment lost 2 bases and the J segment 7 bases; nucleotides outside the gene matches: 5. Time point given: newly diagnosed GD, antithyroid drugs for less than 3 months. From RNA extracted from PBMCs, the TCR library was made. These same records also appear under a second study, on T cells in Graves' hyperthyroidism and ophthalmopathy.

V gene TRBV11-2 combines with J gene TRBJ2-2; TRBD2 agrees at 12 bases. The sequence was obtained from a woman between 45 and 65 years old with Graves disease. This sample comprised peripheral blood mononuclear cells (PBMCs), obtained at new diagnosis, from a patient treated with antithyroid drugs. The CDR3 DNA is TGTGCCAGCAGCTTAAGACTAGCGGGAGAGGGCGGGGAGCTGTTTTTT. Its protein product is CASSLRLAGEGGELFF.